A selection of T cell receptor beta chains follows, all from one sample in a study of blood T cell repertoires in COVID-19. The protocol was immunoSEQ multiplex PCR, while the TCRdb copy is restricted to in-frame clones and leaves out a portion. The sample has about 120,000 clones, roughly 87% seen once; the top ten hold about a tenth. The sequenced sample was peripheral blood. The source is an elderly man with acute or convalescent COVID-19. Each CDR3 is given with its conserved first and last residue. D genes are given only for firm matches. Clone sizes are given selectively: once, few, many, or a class where the clone is expanded.

TRBV5-4	TRBJ1-1	NA	few	CASSLDPPGGGPEAFF	TGTGCCAGCAGCTTGGACCCTCCGGGGGGCGGCCCTGAAGCTTTCTTT
TRBV3-1/TRBV3-2	TRBJ1-5	NA	NA	CASSQAGGNQPQHF	TGTGCCAGCAGCCAAGCAGGGGGCAATCAGCCCCAGCATTTT
TRBV12-3/TRBV12-4	TRBJ1-1	TRBD1	once	CASSWTGSTEAFF	TGTGCCAGCAGTTGGACAGGGAGCACTGAAGCTTTCTTT
TRBV7-2	TRBJ1-5	NA	NA	CASSRGFRQPQHF	TGTGCCAGCAGCCGGGGATTCCGACAGCCCCAGCATTTT
TRBV7-9	TRBJ2-3	NA	once	CASSPPRGQDTQYF	TGTGCCAGCAGCCCCCCAAGAGGCCAAGATACGCAGTATTTT
TRBV5-1	TRBJ2-5	TRBD2	NA	CASSLMGSGRGETQYF	TGCGCCAGCAGCTTGATGGGTAGCGGGAGGGGAGAGACCCAGTACTTC
TRBV6-7	TRBJ2-7	NA	NA	CASSYGGYLYEQYF	TGTGCCAGCAGTTACGGGGGGTACCTCTACGAGCAGTACTTC
TRBV7-2	TRBJ1-6	NA	NA	CASSPQSRGRSPLHF	TGTGCCAGCAGCCCGCAGAGTAGGGGGAGATCACCCCTCCACTTT
TRBV3-1/TRBV3-2	TRBJ1-1	TRBD1	NA	CASSHRTGLTEAFF	TGTGCCAGCAGCCACAGGACAGGGCTTACTGAAGCTTTCTTT
TRBV30	TRBJ2-5	TRBD1	NA	CAWSKMTGKETQYF	TGTGCCTGGAGTAAAATGACAGGGAAAGAGACCCAGTACTTC
TRBV7-3	TRBJ2-7	NA	NA	CASSLGGQGRQYF	TGTGCCAGCAGCTTAGGGGGACAAGGAAGGCAGTACTTC
TRBV6-2/TRBV6-3	TRBJ1-5	TRBD1	NA	CASSWDRYQPQHF	TGTGCCAGCAGTTGGGACAGGTATCAGCCCCAGCATTTT
TRBV6-2/TRBV6-3	TRBJ2-7	TRBD2	NA	CASSPLLASAPYEQYF	TGTGCCAGCAGTCCCCTACTAGCGTCGGCCCCCTACGAGCAGTACTTC
TRBV6-5	TRBJ1-1	NA	few	CASSLHREPNTEAFF	TGTGCCAGCAGTCTACACAGGGAGCCGAACACTGAAGCTTTCTTT
TRBV9	TRBJ2-1	TRBD1	NA	CASSIRDRGYNEQFF	TGTGCCAGCAGCATACGGGACAGGGGATACAATGAGCAGTTCTTC
TRBV5-4	TRBJ1-5	NA	NA	CASSLDPQGSQPQHF	TGTGCCAGCAGCTTGGATCCCCAGGGAAGTCAGCCCCAGCATTTT
TRBV6-2/TRBV6-3	TRBJ1-1	TRBD1	NA	CASSTTGTLSRNTEAFF	TGTGCCAGCAGTACGACAGGGACTTTATCGAGGAACACTGAAGCTTTCTTT
TRBV11-2	TRBJ1-5	NA	NA	CASSLDPRANQPQHF	TGTGCCAGCAGCTTAGATCCCAGGGCCAATCAGCCCCAGCATTTT
TRBV7-3	TRBJ2-3	NA	NA	CASSPQPGTDTQYF	TGTGCCAGCAGCCCCCAACCAGGGACAGATACGCAGTATTTT
TRBV27	TRBJ1-6	NA	NA	CASSFRGSTSPLHF	TGTGCCAGCAGTTTCCGGGGGTCAACTTCACCCCTCCACTTT
TRBV7-3	TRBJ1-2	NA	few	CASSPQAGGDGYTF	TGTGCCAGCAGCCCTCAAGCAGGAGGGGACGGCTACACCTTC
TRBV5-5	TRBJ2-7	TRBD1	NA	CASRQQGAGEQYF	TGTGCCAGCAGGCAACAGGGGGCTGGCGAGCAGTACTTC
TRBV14	TRBJ1-2	NA	few	CASSLVQNYGYTF	TGTGCCAGCAGCCTGGTACAGAACTATGGCTACACCTTC
TRBV7-7	TRBJ2-7	TRBD2	NA	CASSLGGSTNYQTYEQYF	TGTGCCAGCAGCTTAGGCGGGAGTACAAATTACCAGACCTACGAGCAGTACTTC